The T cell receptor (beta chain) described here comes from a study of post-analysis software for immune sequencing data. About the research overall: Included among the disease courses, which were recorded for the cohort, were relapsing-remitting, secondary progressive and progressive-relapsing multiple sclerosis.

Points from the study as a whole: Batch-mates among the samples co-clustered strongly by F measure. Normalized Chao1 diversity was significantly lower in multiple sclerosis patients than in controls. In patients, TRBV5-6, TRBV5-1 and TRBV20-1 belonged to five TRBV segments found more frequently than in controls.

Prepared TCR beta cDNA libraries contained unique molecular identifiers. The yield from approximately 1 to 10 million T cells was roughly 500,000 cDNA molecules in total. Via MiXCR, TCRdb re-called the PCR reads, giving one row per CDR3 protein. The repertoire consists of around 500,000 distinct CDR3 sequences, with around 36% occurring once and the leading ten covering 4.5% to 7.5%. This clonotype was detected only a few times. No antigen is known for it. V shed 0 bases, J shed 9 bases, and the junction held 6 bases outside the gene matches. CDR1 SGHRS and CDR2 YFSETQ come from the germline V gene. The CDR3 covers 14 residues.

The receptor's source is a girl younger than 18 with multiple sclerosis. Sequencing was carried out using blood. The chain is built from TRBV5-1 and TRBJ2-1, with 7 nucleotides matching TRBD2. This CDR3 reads CASSLAAGPPEQFF. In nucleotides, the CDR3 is TGCGCCAGCAGCTTGGCAGCGGGGCCCCCTGAGCAGTTCTTC.